The next 12 T cell receptor beta chains were all read from a single sample in a study of OX40 agonist ivuxolimab in advanced cancers. TCRdb's copy holds only in-frame clones and misses some; the assay was immunoSEQ multiplex PCR. The repertoire holds 38,000 or so clones, with roughly nine tenths as singletons. The input for sequencing was CD4+ or CD8+ T cells sorted from blood, taken in a trial of the OX40 agonist ivuxolimab. The receptor source for this set is an adult with an advanced solid tumor such as melanoma, head and neck, liver or kidney cancer.

DNA for the CDR3: TGTGCCAGCATTCCACCCCAGGGGCAGAACACTGAAGCTTTCTTT. Translating gives CASIPPQGQNTEAFF. This chain links TRBV6-1 with TRBJ1-1, with D maybe TRBD1 (6 bases). The germline V gene has CDR1 MNHNS and CDR2 SASEGT. CDR3 size: 15 residues. The germline V and J ends were trimmed by 7 bases and 1 base, with 16 bases remaining between them.

This clone has just one count. The genes are TRBV6-6 and TRBJ1-1; 7 bases match TRBD1. The CDR3 has 13 residues. In germline, CDR1 is MNHNY, CDR2 SVGAGI (reference sequence). V trimming: 6 bases; J trimming: 9 bases; junction bases outside the gene matches: 10. The DNA for the CDR3 is TGTGCCAGCAGCCCCTCAGGGGGGTCTAAAGCTTTCTTT. This translates into CASSPSGGSKAFF.

The rearrangement links TRBV7-9 to TRBJ2-7; 7 positions agree with TRBD1. Germline V lookup: CDR1 SEHNR, CDR2 FQNEAQ (reference sequence). The J segment lost 9 bases and the V segment lost 4 bases, leaving 12 bases of the junction unmatched. The CDR3 length is 14 residues. CDR3 nucleotides: TGTGCCAGCAGCTGGGACAGCCCCGGCCAGGGGCAGTACTTC. Protein product: CASSWDSPGQGQYF.

The chain links TRBV15 to TRBJ1-4, with 8 bases aligning to TRBD1. Germline loops: CDR1 LNHNV, CDR2 YYDKDF (reference sequence). This CDR3 has 16 residues. The V gene end was trimmed by 1 base and the J gene end by 0 bases; junction bases not matched to a gene: 1. The CDR3: CATSRGQGSTNEKLFF. DNA of the CDR3: TGTGCCACCAGCAGAGGACAGGGGTCAACTAATGAAAAACTGTTTTTT.

The J gene is TRBJ2-7, the V gene TRBV5-4; D may match TRBD1 or TRBD2 (6 bases each). The V gene's germline CDR1 is SGHNT and CDR2 YYREEE (reference sequence). With 4 bases removed from V and 6 bases from J, the gap between germline ends came to 20 bases. The CDR3 length is 15 residues. CDR3 nucleotides: TGTGCCAGCAGCCAAGATGGAGCAGGGGAGGTCGAGCAGTACTTC. Its translation: CASSQDGAGEVEQYF.

The chain carries TRBV18 and TRBJ2-1; D possibly corresponds to TRBD1 (5 bases). CDR1 and CDR2 (germline): KGHSH, LQKENI. V was shortened by 3 bases and J by 5 bases, with 8 bases between the two germline ends. This CDR3 spans 13 amino acids. The CDR3 DNA follows: TGTGCCAGCTCACCTGACAGTCACAATGAGCAGTTCTTC. Translated, it gives CASSPDSHNEQFF. The full variable domain, in which reference TRBV18 and TRBJ2-1 provide the parts outside the CDR3, is NAGVMQNPRHLVRRRGQEARLRCSPMKGHSHVYWYRQLPEEGLKFMVYLQKENIIDESGMPKERFSAEFPKEGPSILRIQQVVRGDSAAYFCASSPDSHNEQFFGPGTRLTVL.

The V gene is TRBV7-9, the J gene TRBJ2-3; D gene ambiguous. V was cut by 1 base and J by 5 bases, with 7 bases left in between. Germline CDR1 is SEHNR and CDR2 is FQNEAQ (reference sequence). CDR3 length: 13 amino acids. This CDR3 reads CASSLGGIDTQYF. CDR3 coding DNA: TGTGCCAGCAGCTTAGGTGGGATAGATACGCAGTATTTT.

The chain is built from TRBV9 and TRBJ1-4; TRBD1 matches 9 bases. The CDR3 sequence is 15 residues long. The germline CDR1 and CDR2 sequences are SGDLS and YYNGEE. V shed 3 bases and J 5 bases; nucleotides not matched to a gene: 5. CDR3: CASSGSQGANEKLFF. CDR3 sequence (DNA): TGTGCCAGCAGCGGGTCACAGGGGGCAAATGAAAAACTGTTTTTT.

CDR3 in DNA: TGTGCCAGCAGCCCGGGCCCCCTAGCCAAAAACATTCAGTACTTC. It specifies CASSPGPLAKNIQYF. V and J are TRBV5-6 and TRBJ2-4; D not resolved. CDR3 size: 15 residues. Germline V CDR1 and CDR2: SGHDT, YYEEEE. Between the trimmed V and J ends, which lost 4 bases and 0 bases, there was a span of 11 bases. Looking up the rest from reference TRBV5-6 and TRBJ2-4 gives the full variable domain: DAGVTQSPTHLIKTRGQQVTLRCSPKSGHDTVSWYQQALGQGPQFIFQYYEEEERQRGNFPDRFSGHQFPNYSSELNVNALLLGDSALYLCASSPGPLAKNIQYFGAGTRLSVL.

V gene TRBV18 combines with J gene TRBJ2-5; 8 bases align to TRBD1. The V and J ends lost 6 bases and 4 bases, in that order; junction bases with no gene match: 25. In germline, CDR1 is KGHSH, CDR2 LQKENI. The CDR3 spans 20 residues. As DNA, the CDR3 is TGTGCCAGCTCGGGAGCAGACGGAGGAATATGGCAGGGGGCTGGAGAGACCCAGTACTTC. It specifies CASSGADGGIWQGAGETQYF.

The chain joins TRBV5-1 to TRBJ2-7; 8 nucleotides align to TRBD1. V shed 0 bases, J shed 7 bases, and the junction held 6 bases outside the gene matches. CDR3 length: 14 amino acids. Germline V gene lookup returns CDR1 SGHRS and CDR2 YFSETQ. Here the CDR3 DNA reads TGCGCCAGCAGCTTGGAAGGGACAGGTACAGAGCAGTACTTC. Protein sequence: CASSLEGTGTEQYF.

This chain uses TRBV7-6 with TRBJ2-7; 7 bases fit TRBD1. The germline gives CDR1 SGHVS, CDR2 FNYEAQ. The trim removed 0 bases at V and 2 bases at J, leaving 7 bases unmatched. There are 16 residues in the CDR3. The chain's CDR3 is CASSLAGTVSAYEQYF. The CDR3 coding sequence is TGTGCCAGCAGCTTAGCCGGGACAGTATCCGCCTACGAGCAGTACTTC. Full variable domain (rest looked up from reference TRBV7-6 and TRBJ2-7): GAGVSQSPRYKVTKRGQDVALRCDPISGHVSLYWYRQALGQGPEFLTYFNYEAQQDKSGLPNDRFSAERPEGSISTLTIQRTEQRDSAMYRCASSLAGTVSAYEQYFGPGTRLTVT.